The entry below describes one TCR beta chain. This record comes from a study of shared clonotypes between healthy human individuals. Sequenced by immunoSEQ multiplex PCR; TCRdb stores in-frame clones only, minus some. The data hold about 360,000 clones, with less than 85% observed a single time. Germline V lookup: CDR1 SGHNT, CDR2 YYREEE (reference sequence). V lost 3 bases to trimming and J lost 7 bases; unmatched junction nucleotides: 5. The CDR3 loop spans 14 amino acids. Sequencing was performed on memory CD4+ T cells sorted from blood. Subset described: CD45RA-negative fraction. The rearrangement links TRBV5-4 to TRBJ2-1, with TRBD1 identical over 9 bases. The clonotype comes from a man aged 30-40 years in good health. The CDR3 sequence is CASSSGQGRNEQFF. Here the CDR3 DNA reads TGTGCCAGCAGCTCCGGACAGGGGAGGAATGAGCAGTTCTTC.